The 8 T cell receptor beta chains below all came from one sample that was sequenced in a study of OX40 agonist ivuxolimab in advanced cancers. Using immunoSEQ multiplex PCR, the repertoire was profiled, and TCRdb retains in-frame clones only, with some absent. The data show tens of thousands of clones, with 92% seen just once and 8.5% to 9% held by the top ten. Sequencing was performed on CD4+ or CD8+ T cells sorted from blood, taken in a trial of the OX40 agonist ivuxolimab. Receptor source: an adult with an advanced solid tumor such as melanoma, head and neck, liver or kidney cancer.

The chain uses TRBV19 and TRBJ1-1; weak D call: TRBD1 (5 bases). CDR1 is LNHDA and CDR2 is SQIVND in the germline V gene (reference sequence). V was trimmed by 5 bases and J by 5 bases, leaving 18 bases between them. The CDR3 has 15 residues. The CDR3 region is CASSPSGTLRTEAFF. In nucleotides, the CDR3 is TGTGCCAGTAGTCCTTCCGGGACCCTTAGGACTGAAGCTTTCTTT. Full variable domain (outside the CDR3, taken from reference TRBV19 and TRBJ1-1): DGGITQSPKYLFRKEGQNVTLSCEQNLNHDAMYWYRQDPGQGLRLIYYSQIVNDFQKGDIAEGYSVSREKKESFPLTVTSAQKNPTAFYLCASSPSGTLRTEAFFGQGTRLTVV.

This rearrangement joins TRBV21-1 to TRBJ2-7; whether TRBD1, the table's D call, matches the DNA was not checked. TRBV21-1 is marked as a pseudogene. The CDR3 length is 15 residues. The CDR3 region is CASSNCTGAAYEQYF. In nucleotides, the CDR3 is TGTGCCAGCAGCAATTGCACAGGGGCTGCCTACGAGCAGTACTTC.

The V and J genes are TRBV6-5 and TRBJ1-4; maybe TRBD1 (5 bases). Germline lookup yields CDR1 MNHEY and CDR2 SVGAGI. The CDR3 consists of 13 residues. Trimming pared 6 bases from V and 8 bases from J, leaving 13 bases between. The CDR3 reads CASSLRDSEKLFF. The DNA for the CDR3 is TGTGCCAGCAGCCTCAGGGATAGCGAAAAACTGTTTTTT.

The chain has TRBV4-1 and TRBJ2-7; 8 bases are a match to TRBD2. The CDR3 has 16 residues. Germline-derived CDR1 and CDR2 are MGHRA and YSYEKL. Trimming took 4 bases from V and 4 from J; bases not matched to a gene: 12. CDR3 protein: CASSPPLLAAPYEQYF. The CDR3 bases are TGCGCCAGCAGCCCCCCTCTACTAGCGGCCCCATACGAGCAGTACTTC.

The V gene is TRBV7-9, the J gene TRBJ1-2; D is undetermined. V was clipped by 0 bases and J by 4 bases, with 24 bases between them. CDR3 length equals 19 residues. Germline assignment: CDR1 SEHNR and CDR2 FQNEAQ (reference sequence). CDR3 nucleotides: TGTGCCAGCAGCTTAGCCCTTCCGGCAGCTCCTAAAGTACCCTATGGCTACACCTTC. The encoded protein is CASSLALPAAPKVPYGYTF.

This clone counts as medium-sized. J is TRBJ1-2 and V is TRBV7-8, with TRBD1 identical over 7 bases. The CDR3 extends over 14 amino acids. CDR1 is SGHVS, CDR2 FQNEAQ, per germline. V lost 3 bases and J lost 11; bases outside the gene matches: 12. CDR3 loop: CASSFAQGTEIYTF. The CDR3 DNA sequence: TGTGCCAGCAGCTTCGCGCAAGGGACAGAGATTTACACCTTC.

The rearrangement links TRBV21-1 to TRBJ2-7; whether TRBD2, the table's D call, matches the DNA was not checked. TRBV21-1 is annotated as a pseudogene. CDR3 length: 16 amino acids. The CDR3 is CASSFFTGNSINEQYF. The CDR3 region has the DNA TGTGCCAGCAGCTTCTTTACGGGAAATTCCATCAACGAGCAGTACTTC.

The V call is TRBV21-1, the J call TRBJ2-5; the D segment call TRBD1 is taken from the table without a DNA check. TRBV21-1 is marked as a pseudogene. The length of the CDR3 is 14 residues. CDR3 bases: TGTGCCAGCAGCAAAGCGTCAGGGCGGGAGACCCAGTACTTC. Translating it yields CASSKASGRETQYF.